The 32 T cell receptor beta chains reported below all come from one sample, sequenced in a study of blood T cells in healthy people across ages. Through a sample-barcoded 5' primer and a J-beta primer mix, a second PCR was run for about 6 to 12 cycles. TCRdb fed the 5' RACE reads into MiXCR, producing one record per CDR3 protein. The repertoire holds over 1,500,000 distinct CDR3 sequences, with about two fifths as singletons. What was sequenced was blood. These receptors were taken from a human donor in good health.

For this clonotype: Relative to the germline gene, one junction end is altered; a read error may explain this. The chain has TRBV7-9 and TRBJ1-2; D is unresolved. CDR3 length: 15 amino acids. Germline assignment: CDR1 SEHNR and CDR2 FQNEAQ (reference sequence). The CDR3 loop is CASSLGAGERHGYIF. CDR3 nucleotide sequence: TGTGCCAGCAGCTTAGGGGCAGGAGAAAGACATGGCTACATCTTC.

This clonotype was seen a few times. J is TRBJ2-1 and V is TRBV7-9, with TRBD1 matching 11 bases. Germline CDR1 SEHNR, CDR2 FQNEAQ (reference sequence). The CDR3 sequence is 15 residues long. The V gene end was trimmed by 5 bases and the J gene end by 10 bases; junction bases not matched to a gene: 10. CDR3: CASSPRDRGSGEQFF. In nucleotides, the CDR3 is TGTGCCAGCAGCCCTCGGGACAGGGGGTCTGGGGAGCAGTTCTTC.

This clonotype has just a few counts. The CDR3 DNA is TGTGCCAGCCGAAGCCGGGGAGATAGCAATCAGCCCCAGCATTTT. Residues: CASRSRGDSNQPQHF. This chain joins TRBV7-2 and TRBJ1-5; no firm D call. Germline CDR1 reads SGHTA; CDR2 reads FQGNSA. The V end lost 8 bases, the J end lost 0 bases, and 14 bases lay between the germline ends. There are 15 residues in the CDR3.

This clonotype was detected only a few times. The rearrangement links TRBV5-1 to TRBJ2-5, with 8 bases that match TRBD1. The CDR3 consists of 14 residues. Trimming took 0 bases from V and 7 from J; bases not matched to a gene: 5. Germline V gene sequence: CDR1 SGHRS, CDR2 YFSETQ. The CDR3 DNA reads as TGCGCCAGCAGCTTGGGCCAGGGGGCGGTGACCCAGTACTTC. As protein: CASSLGQGAVTQYF.

V is TRBV10-3 and J is TRBJ2-5; 9 bases match TRBD2. The CDR3 covers 14 residues. Germline CDR1 and CDR2: ENHRY and SYGVKD. J lost 2 bases, V lost 5 bases, and 3 bases had no gene match. The CDR3 DNA follows: TGTGCCATCAGTCAAGCGGGGGGACAAGAGACCCAGTACTTC. It yields the protein CAISQAGGQETQYF.

In its sample, this clonotype was seen a few times. V usage is TRBV5-1 and J usage is TRBJ1-6, with a weak D call TRBD1 (5 bases). The length of the CDR3 is 16 residues. V was pared by 5 bases and J by 0 bases, with 12 bases between. The V gene's germline CDR1 is SGHRS and CDR2 YFSETQ. CDR3 bases: TGCGCCAGCAGGACAGACTCGAGCTCCTATAATTCACCCCTCCACTTT. This sequence encodes CASRTDSSSYNSPLHF.

A few counts support this clonotype. Written as DNA, the CDR3 is TGTGCCAGCACGAGGCTACACTCCAATCAGCCCCAGCATTTT. It is translated as CASTRLHSNQPQHF. The J gene is TRBJ1-5, the V gene TRBV12-3 or TRBV12-4, with D unresolved. CDR3 length: 14 residues. V lost 7 bases, J lost 3 bases, and 13 bases lay in between.

The chain recombines TRBV2 with TRBJ2-4; 13 nucleotides match TRBD2. V lost 5 bases, J lost 13 bases, and 11 bases stayed unmatched. Germline CDR1 reads SNHLY; CDR2 reads FYNNEI. The CDR3 is made up of 15 amino acids. The CDR3 loop is CASSNPGLAGLEQYF. In nucleotides, the CDR3 is TGTGCCAGCAGTAATCCGGGACTAGCGGGGTTAGAGCAGTACTTC.

This chain joins TRBV2 and TRBJ1-2; no clear D. The ends were cut back, 2 bases at V and 10 bases at J, with 20 bases in the middle. The CDR3 length is 15 residues. The germline CDR1 and CDR2 sequences are SNHLY and FYNNEI. The CDR3 spells CASSEIQQPPSFYTF. DNA of the CDR3: TGTGCCAGCAGTGAAATTCAACAGCCGCCTTCATTCTACACCTTC.

This clonotype was picked up a small number of times. The chain carries TRBV24-1 and TRBJ2-1; 7 bases map to TRBD1. The V and J ends lost 2 bases and 4 bases, in that order; junction bases with no gene match: 7. Germline-derived CDR1 and CDR2 are KGHDR and SFDVKD. This CDR3 is 16 amino acids long. The CDR3 protein is CATSDSQGNTYNEQFF. CDR3 DNA: TGTGCCACCAGTGATTCACAGGGGAATACGTACAATGAGCAGTTCTTC.

Turning to this clonotype: A much bigger clone sits one base away, suggesting this may be a read error. The chain couples TRBV2 to TRBJ1-4; 8 nucleotides line up with TRBD1. The CDR3 has 14 residues. V shed 8 bases, J shed 7 bases, and the junction held 9 bases outside the gene matches. Germline-derived CDR1 and CDR2 are SNHLY and FYNNEI. CDR3 nucleotide sequence: TGTGCCAGCGGTCCATCGACAGGGGTTGAAAAACTGTTTTTT. This gives the protein CASGPSTGVEKLFF.

The V call is TRBV5-1, the J call TRBJ1-1, with D tentatively TRBD1 (6 bases). Germline CDR1 reads SGHRS; CDR2 reads YFSETQ. Trimming stripped 0 bases from V and 2 bases from J, with 20 bases between. This CDR3 has 18 residues. In DNA form, the CDR3 reads TGCGCCAGCAGCTTGGATGCGGCAGGGGCTTTAGGAAACACTGAAGCTTTCTTT. Encoded protein: CASSLDAAGALGNTEAFF.

In this sample, this clonotype turned up many times. The rearrangement uses TRBV7-6 and TRBJ2-5, with a possible D match to TRBD2 (6 bases). The CDR3 has 16 amino acids. Germline assignment: CDR1 SGHVS and CDR2 FNYEAQ. V was pared by 6 bases and J by 1 base, with 18 bases between. In DNA form, the CDR3 reads TGTGCCAGCAGTCGCAATCCGGGACTGATCCAAGAGACCCAGTACTTC. Translation: CASSRNPGLIQETQYF.

This clonotype has only a few counts. The rearrangement uses TRBV29-1 and TRBJ2-3, with 7 positions matching TRBD1. The germline V gene has CDR1 SQVTM and CDR2 ANQGSEA. CDR3 length: 14 residues. Losses at the gene ends were 5 bases for V and 5 bases for J; bases not matched to a gene: 10. CDR3 sequence (DNA): TGCAGCGTTCACCTCCGGACAGGACTAGATACGCAGTATTTT. It specifies CSVHLRTGLDTQYF.

This clonotype was seen a handful of times. This chain uses TRBV20-1 with TRBJ2-5; 15 nucleotides match TRBD2. The CDR3 runs to 13 residues. Germline-derived CDR1 and CDR2 are DFQATT and SNEGSKA (reference sequence). The CDR3 nucleotides are TGCAGCGCAATTTCGGGACTAGCGGGGGGTCTGTACTTC. Its translation is CSAISGLAGGLYF.

This clonotype turned up a few times. This sequence joins TRBV7-3 and TRBJ1-1; perhaps TRBD1 as D (5 bases). CDR1 SGHTA and CDR2 FQGTGA come from the germline V gene. V shed 5 bases and J shed 0 bases, with 16 bases lying between them. The CDR3 covers 16 residues. The CDR3 protein is CASSPGLGTVNTEAFF. CDR3 coding DNA: TGTGCCAGCAGCCCTGGCCTCGGGACGGTGAACACTGAAGCTTTCTTT.

In this sample, this clonotype turned up a few times. The chain carries TRBV20-1 and TRBJ1-1, with TRBD1 as a possible D gene (5 bases). The CDR3 totals 14 residues. Trimming left V 6 bases short and J 1 base short, with 15 bases between. Per germline, CDR1 DFQATT and CDR2 SNEGSKA (reference sequence). The CDR3 region is CSAAGTPENTEAFF. The CDR3 nucleotides are TGCAGTGCCGCAGGGACGCCAGAGAACACTGAAGCTTTCTTT.

This clonotype was counted between two and nine times. This chain connects TRBV12-3 or TRBV12-4 to TRBJ1-2; the D is unclear. CDR3 length: 13 residues. The V and J ends lost 5 bases and 0 bases respectively, with 7 bases between them. The CDR3 protein is CASSTEANYGYTF. Written as DNA, the CDR3 is TGTGCCAGCAGTACAGAAGCTAACTATGGCTACACCTTC.

This clonotype turned up a few times. The V and J genes are TRBV7-6 and TRBJ1-1, with D hard to call. Trimming stripped 1 base from V and 11 bases from J, with 14 bases between. This CDR3 is 13 amino acids long. The germline V gene has CDR1 SGHVS and CDR2 FNYEAQ. Written as DNA, the CDR3 is TGTGCCAGCAGCTTAGTGTTGGGCTCCGAGGCTTTCTTT. It codes for CASSLVLGSEAFF.

The rearrangement links TRBV20-1 to TRBJ2-3, with TRBD1 identical over 7 bases. V was pared by 6 bases and J by 2 bases, with 11 bases of the junction left unmatched. Germline V CDR1 and CDR2: DFQATT, SNEGSKA (reference sequence). The CDR3 length is 15 residues. The CDR3 coding sequence is TGCAGTGCGCCTTCATTTGACAGGGACACAGATACGCAGTATTTT. It specifies CSAPSFDRDTDTQYF.

The CDR3 DNA reads as TGCGCCAGCAGCACGGGACAGCCGGGGGAGCAGTTCTTC. Its protein is CASSTGQPGEQFF. The gene calls are TRBV5-1 and TRBJ2-1, with 7 bases that match TRBD1. Germline CDR1 and CDR2: SGHRS and YFSETQ. V lost 4 bases, J lost 10 bases, and 8 bases stayed unmatched. This CDR3 contains 13 residues. Full variable domain (remainder filled in from reference TRBV5-1 and TRBJ2-1): KAGVTQTPRYLIKTRGQQVTLSCSPISGHRSVSWYQQTPGQGLQFLFEYFSETQRNKGNFPGRFSGRQFSNSRSEMNVSTLELGDSALYLCASSTGQPGEQFFGPGTRLTVL.

This clonotype was detected ten times or more. CDR3 residues: CASSLGVSDTQYF. The CDR3 DNA sequence: TGTGCCAGCAGCTTAGGGGTTTCAGATACGCAGTATTTT. The gene calls are TRBV7-6 and TRBJ2-3; no clear D gene. V lost 1 base, J lost 4 bases, and 6 bases lay in between. Looked up from germline, CDR1 is SGHVS and CDR2 is FNYEAQ. The CDR3 spans 13 residues.

The chain recombines TRBV6-6 with TRBJ1-1, with D possibly being TRBD1 (5 bases). The CDR3 has 16 amino acids. CDR1 and CDR2 from the germline V gene are MNHNY and SVGAGI (reference sequence). The V and J ends lost 2 bases and 5 bases respectively, with 18 bases between them. CDR3 loop: CASSYPTTGGRTEAFF. CDR3 bases: TGTGCCAGCAGTTACCCCACAACAGGTGGCAGGACTGAAGCTTTCTTT.

The chain employs TRBV6-1 and TRBJ2-7; TRBD1 matches at 9 bases. Germline-derived CDR1 and CDR2 are MNHNS and SASEGT. With 2 bases clipped from V and 3 bases from J, the junction kept 5 bases outside the gene matches. The CDR3 has 15 residues. The CDR3, as DNA: TGTGCCAGCAGTGAACCAGGGACAGGGTACTACGAGCAGTACTTC. It encodes CASSEPGTGYYEQYF.

The rearrangement uses TRBV7-2 and TRBJ1-3; D is unclear. This CDR3 is 16 amino acids long. Deletions cut 0 bases from V and 0 bases from J, with 9 bases between. Per the germline V gene, CDR1 is SGHTA and CDR2 is FQGNSA. The chain's CDR3 is CASSLAGQSSGNTIYF. In DNA form, the CDR3 reads TGTGCCAGCAGCTTAGCAGGGCAAAGCTCTGGAAACACCATATATTTT.

In the case of this clonotype: A much larger clone differs by one base, so this may be a read error. The chain couples TRBV12-3 or TRBV12-4 to TRBJ2-3; TRBD2 agrees at 10 bases. This CDR3 region has 15 residues. CDR3 nucleotides: TGTGCCAGCAGTCCTAGCGGGGGACGCACAGATACGGAGTATTTT. Its protein product is CASSPSGGRTDTEYF.

The chain recombines TRBV29-1 with TRBJ2-3; D is unclear. V was clipped by 0 bases and J by 8 bases, with 6 bases between them. Germline CDR1 SQVTM, CDR2 ANQGSEA. This CDR3 is 11 amino acids long. The CDR3 loop is CSVEEGGTQYF. The CDR3 region has the DNA TGCAGCGTTGAAGAAGGCGGTACGCAGTATTTT.

A remark on this clonotype: An end of the junction differs from the germline gene, which may be a read error. The chain carries TRBV9 and TRBJ1-6, with D uncertain. In germline, CDR1 is SGDLS, CDR2 YYNGEE. There are 14 residues in the CDR3. The CDR3 reads CVSSPGWGGSPLHF. CDR3 coding DNA: TGTGTCAGCAGCCCCGGCTGGGGTGGATCACCCCTCCACTTT.

This clonotype was seen a handful of times. V and J are TRBV9 and TRBJ2-3; no definite D call. Germline V lookup: CDR1 SGDLS, CDR2 YYNGEE. V was pared by 2 bases and J by 2 bases, with 9 bases between. The CDR3 contains 14 residues. The CDR3 DNA follows: TGTGCCAGCAGCGTTGGGGTGAACACAGATACGCAGTATTTT. It is translated as CASSVGVNTDTQYF.

The chain employs TRBV29-1 and TRBJ1-4; D unresolved. CDR3 length: 13 amino acids. The germline V gene has CDR1 SQVTM and CDR2 ANQGSEA. The V end was cut by 4 bases, the J end by 0 bases, with 6 bases between. This CDR3 is CSVGRPTNEKLFF. CDR3 DNA sequence: TGCAGCGTTGGACGGCCAACTAATGAAAAACTGTTTTTT. Combining the CDR3 with reference TRBV29-1 and TRBJ1-4 gives the whole variable domain SAVISQKPSRDICQRGTSLTIQCQVDSQVTMMFWYRQQPGQSLTLIATANQGSEATYESGFVIDKFPISRPNLTFSTLTVSNMSPEDSSIYLCSVGRPTNEKLFFGSGTQLSVL.

The V call is TRBV29-1, the J call TRBJ1-1; D unresolved. The V and J ends lost 6 bases and 5 bases respectively, with 16 bases between them. The CDR3 is 13 amino acids. Looked up from germline, CDR1 is SQVTM and CDR2 is ANQGSEA. CDR3 residues: CSVFGPGGTEAFF. CDR3 bases: TGCAGCGTATTTGGTCCGGGAGGGACTGAAGCTTTCTTT. The whole variable domain, remainder taken from reference TRBV29-1 and TRBJ1-1, is SAVISQKPSRDICQRGTSLTIQCQVDSQVTMMFWYRQQPGQSLTLIATANQGSEATYESGFVIDKFPISRPNLTFSTLTVSNMSPEDSSIYLCSVFGPGGTEAFFGQGTRLTVV.

The V and J genes are TRBV5-1 and TRBJ1-4; no reliable D call. The germline CDR1 and CDR2 sequences are SGHRS and YFSETQ. This CDR3 comprises 13 residues. V lost 1 base and J lost 4, with 5 bases in between. The CDR3 bases are TGCGCCAGCAGCTTGAGTGTTAATGAAAAACTGTTTTTT. This codes for CASSLSVNEKLFF.